This entry concerns a single TCR beta chain. Libraries were prepared by immunoSEQ multiplex PCR; TCRdb keeps only in-frame clonotypes and omits some of them. The sample lists 100,000 to 150,000 clones, roughly 86% occurring once. The record originates from a study of PD-L1 blockade in urothelial cancer. Study-wide context: Previous chemotherapy exposure amounted to 0 to 3 regimens for patients. Blood gave a median about 150,000 T cells.

Time point: peripheral blood 6 weeks after treatment start. Between 1 and 8 samples per patient were obtained, pretreatment and on-treatment. This TCR was recovered from a man aged 45-60 years with urothelial cancer. Sequences were derived from PBMCs, sampled around atezolizumab (anti-PD-L1) treatment.

The CDR3 protein is CASSHQSGRWVREAFF. CDR3 DNA: TGTGCCAGCTCACACCAAAGCGGCAGGTGGGTCCGCGAAGCTTTCTTT. This rearrangement joins TRBV18 to TRBJ1-1; D not certain. The germline V gene has CDR1 KGHSH and CDR2 LQKENI. V was shortened by 4 bases and J by 8 bases, with 23 bases between the two germline ends. The length of the CDR3 is 16 residues.